This T cell receptor beta chain is drawn from a study of shared clonotypes between healthy human individuals. Libraries were prepared by immunoSEQ multiplex PCR; TCRdb keeps only in-frame clonotypes and omits some of them. The sample has 1.5 million to 2.5 million clones; about 95% are singletons. CDR3 size: 16 residues. From germline, CDR1 is MGHRA and CDR2 YSYEKL. Trimming left V 1 base short and J 4 bases short, with 13 bases between. The naive CD8 fraction comprised CD45RO-negative cells positively selected for CCR7 and excluded terminally differentiated effector memory CD45RA+ cells. Input material: naive CD8+ T cells sorted from blood. This TCR was sampled from a young man in good health. This chain links TRBV4-1 with TRBJ1-4; D remains ambiguous. CDR3 in amino acids: CASSQVRTVINEKLFF. The CDR3 DNA is TGCGCCAGCAGCCAAGTTAGGACGGTGATTAATGAAAAACTGTTTTTT.